Sequencing of this T cell receptor (beta chain) was carried out in a study of T cells in Graves' hyperthyroidism and ophthalmopathy. Study context: Peripheral blood draws took place at initial diagnosis, ahead of any treatment. General study findings and limits: Among clonotypes expanded in thyroid above 0.001, most were also found in blood. Patients with ophthalmopathy were separated from those with stable hyperthyroidism by a 13 V-J model.

This clonotype was recorded many times. Antigen specificity is unknown. Lactation, pregnancy, other autoimmune disease or uncontrolled infection excluded patients. V dropped 1 base and J dropped 2 bases, with 7 bases sitting between them. The CDR3 loop spans 14 amino acids. The germline V gene has CDR1 LGHNA and CDR2 YNFKEQ. Using RNA transcripts as the source, TCR beta CDR3 regions were amplified. The HTBI primer set drove a first-round RT-PCR of the TCR CDR3. Each CDR3 protein is one row after TCRdb ran MiXCR on the multiplex PCR reads. The sample holds a few hundred thousand distinct CDR3 sequences; more than 15% are singletons and the top ten take around 7.8%.

The receptor comes from a woman between 25 and 40 years old with Graves' hyperthyroidism. The gene calls are TRBV4-2 and TRBJ2-3; D gene unclear. Sample: blood. CDR3 sequence reads: CASSQGLYTDTQYF. In DNA form, the CDR3 reads TGTGCCAGCAGCCAAGGGCTATACACAGATACGCAGTATTTT.